The rows below give T cell receptor beta chains drawn from one sample of a study of T cells in Graves' hyperthyroidism and ophthalmopathy. In TCRdb, the multiplex PCR reads were re-called with MiXCR into one record per CDR3 protein. The repertoire has fewer than 350,000 distinct CDR3 sequences, 20% to 25% of them found once; the top ten carry 50% to 65%. Input material: blood. These TCRs come from a woman aged 50 to 60 with Graves' hyperthyroidism. Both conserved end residues are part of each CDR3. Fields, in order: CDR3 length, clone size, D gene, V gene, J gene, CDR3 DNA, CDR3 protein. The D gene is left open where the match is weak. Some rows mark clone size as missing; the rest say once, few, many or name a class of expanded clone.

>16|NA|NA|TRBV7-8|TRBJ1-5
TGTGCCAGCAGCTTAGTTGCCGGAAATAGCAATCAGCCCCAGCATTTT
CASSLVAGNSNQPQHF
>11|once|NA|TRBV29-1|TRBJ2-5
TGCAGCGTGGGGATGAAAGAGACCCAGTACTTC
CSVGMKETQYF
>14|many|TRBD1|TRBV5-1|TRBJ1-1
TGCGCCAGCAGCCCGGGACAGTCCTACACTGAAGCTTTCTTT
CASSPGQSYTEAFF
>15|many|TRBD2|TRBV30|TRBJ2-3
TGTGCCTGGAGGGATCAGGCTAGCGGGGGAGGTACGCAGTATTTT
CAWRDQASGGGTQYF
>15|NA|NA|TRBV11-3|TRBJ1-4
TGTGCCAGCAGCTTAGGAGGGAAGGGGGAAGAAAAACTGTTTTTT
CASSLGGKGEEKLFF
>15|many|TRBD1|TRBV6-2/TRBV6-3|TRBJ2-7
TGTGCCAGCAGAATCCACCGGGACAGGGCCTACGAGCAGTACTTC
CASRIHRDRAYEQYF
>12|NA|TRBD1|TRBV2|TRBJ2-3
TGTGCCAGCAGTGGGGACAGGGACACGCAGTATTTT
CASSGDRDTQYF
>11|many|TRBD1|TRBV20-1|TRBJ1-2
TGCACCGCAGGGGGCGACTATGGCTACACCTTC
CTAGGDYGYTF
>16|few|TRBD2|TRBV27|TRBJ2-3
TGTGCCAGCAGGGAGTCCGTAGCGGGGGGGGTAGATACGCAGTATTTT
CASRESVAGGVDTQYF
>14|many|NA|TRBV28|TRBJ2-4
TGTGCCAGCAGCCCTTCGCGAGCCAAAAACATTCAGTACTTC
CASSPSRAKNIQYF
>15|few|TRBD1|TRBV11-2|TRBJ1-1
TGTGCCAGCAGTCGGACAGGGGGCTATGACACTGAAGCTTTCTTT
CASSRTGGYDTEAFF
>13|many|TRBD1|TRBV20-1|TRBJ1-2
TGCAGTGCGACAGGGCCTGCTAACTATGGCTACACCTTC
CSATGPANYGYTF
>15|NA|NA|TRBV5-1|TRBJ1-6
TGCGCCAGCAGCTTGGACGGACAGTTAAATTCACCCCTCCACTTT
CASSLDGQLNSPLHF
>15|many|TRBD1|TRBV11-2|TRBJ1-2
TGTGCCAGCAGCTTATCGTCCAATGAGGGGGCCGGCTACACCTTC
CASSLSSNEGAGYTF
>13|NA|NA|TRBV6-1|TRBJ1-2
TGTGCCAGCACCCGAGGGGTAGGCTATGGCTACACCTTC
CASTRGVGYGYTF
>17|NA|NA|TRBV25-1|TRBJ1-3
TGTGCCAGCAGTGACCCAGTGAAGGGTGTGAGAGGAAACACCATATATTTT
CASSDPVKGVRGNTIYF
>15|many|TRBD2|TRBV28|TRBJ2-7
TGTGCCAGCAGTTTGTCCCTAGCGGGTTCCTACGAGCAGTACTTC
CASSLSLAGSYEQYF
>13|NA|NA|TRBV7-2|TRBJ1-2
TGTGCCAGCAGCCCCCCGGGTCCACGGGGCTACACCTTC
CASSPPGPRGYTF
>18|NA|TRBD1|TRBV20-1|TRBJ1-5
TGCAGTGCTAGAGATACGGGACAGGGACATTATAGCAATCAGCCCCAGCATTTT
CSARDTGQGHYSNQPQHF
>14|NA|NA|TRBV3-1|TRBJ1-2
TGTGCCAGCAGCCAAGACAGGGTTTACCGGGGCTACACCTTC
CASSQDRVYRGYTF
>16|many|TRBD1|TRBV25-1|TRBJ1-1
TGTGCCAGCAGCCTGGCGAACAGGGGGCTTTCCACTGAAGCTTTCTTT
CASSLANRGLSTEAFF
>16|few|TRBD2|TRBV9|TRBJ2-1
TGTGCCAGCAGCGTAGAGGGCGGGGGGGCCTACAATGAGCAGTTCTTC
CASSVEGGGAYNEQFF
>16|NA|TRBD1|TRBV6-1|TRBJ2-7
TGTGCCAGCAGACCGGTTAAAAACAGGGGAGCCTACGAGCAGTACTTC
CASRPVKNRGAYEQYF
>16|many|NA|TRBV11-3|TRBJ2-2
TGTGCCAGCAGCAAGAGGGCCTCCAGCGACACCGGGGAGCTGTTTTTT
CASSKRASSDTGELFF
>19|many|TRBD2|TRBV20-1|TRBJ2-5
TGCAGTGCTAACACGGAGGCTAGCGGGAGGGCCTTGGTGGCGGAGACCCAGTACTTC
CSANTEASGRALVAETQYF
>12|many|NA|TRBV12-3/TRBV12-4|TRBJ2-2
TGTGCCAGCGCGATGAACACCGGGGAGCTGTTTTTT
CASAMNTGELFF
>13|many|TRBD1|TRBV28|TRBJ2-2
TGTGCCAGCAACAGGGGGGTGGCCGGGGAGCTGTTTTTT
CASNRGVAGELFF
>16|many|TRBD2|TRBV2|TRBJ2-2
TGTGCCAGCAGCAAATCCGGGACTAGCGTTACCGGGGAGCTGTTTTTT
CASSKSGTSVTGELFF
>12|NA|NA|TRBV12-3/TRBV12-4|TRBJ2-1
TGTGCCAGCGAGGGGGGGCACAATGAGCAGTTCTTC
CASEGGHNEQFF
>22|many|TRBD2|TRBV24-1|TRBJ2-7
TGTGCCACCAGTGACGCACTAGAGGAGGAGACTAGCGGGGCGCGCAGTCCCTACGAGCAGTACTTC
CATSDALEEETSGARSPYEQYF
>11|many|NA|TRBV29-1|TRBJ2-3
TGCAGCGTTGTCAGGGGAGATACGCAGTATTTT
CSVVRGDTQYF
>16|NA|TRBD1|TRBV27|TRBJ1-2
TGTGCCAGCAGTTTATCGCCGGGACAGGGGGCGATTGGCTACACCTTC
CASSLSPGQGAIGYTF
>14|many|NA|TRBV29-1|TRBJ2-1
TGCAGCGTTGAGAACCTAGTAGGGGGCAATGAGCAGTTCTTC
CSVENLVGGNEQFF
>17|NA|TRBD2|TRBV27|TRBJ2-1
TGTGCCAGCAGTTTGGAGACTAGCGGTGTCTCCTACAATGAGCAGTTCTTC
CASSLETSGVSYNEQFF
>15|many|NA|TRBV28|TRBJ1-4
TGTGCCAGCAGTTCCCGCGGGACACGGAATGAAAAACTGTTTTTT
CASSSRGTRNEKLFF
>16|many|NA|TRBV6-6|TRBJ1-6
TGTGCCAGCAGTTACACACCGACAGGATATAATTCACCCCTCCACTTT
CASSYTPTGYNSPLHF
>16|NA|TRBD2|TRBV2|TRBJ2-4
TGTGCCAGCAATCAACTAGCGGGGGGGCCGGGAAACATTCAGTACTTC
CASNQLAGGPGNIQYF
>15|NA|TRBD2|TRBV24-1|TRBJ2-4
TGTGCCACCAGTGATAGGACTAGCGGTACAAACATTCAGTACTTC
CATSDRTSGTNIQYF
>14|many|TRBD1|TRBV7-9|TRBJ2-7
TGTGCCAGCGTCAGGGGGACAGGGAAGAACGAGCAGTACTTC
CASVRGTGKNEQYF
>15|NA|NA|TRBV5-8|TRBJ2-7
TGTGCCAGCAGCTTGGGAGTTCGGACCTCCTACGAGCAGTACTTC
CASSLGVRTSYEQYF
>13|many|NA|TRBV2|TRBJ1-2
TGTGCCAGCCGCCGGGACATTTCTGGTGGCTACACCTTC
CASRRDISGGYTF
>20|many|TRBD2|TRBV6-2/TRBV6-3|TRBJ2-6
TGTGCCAGCAGTTACTCCGCCAAGGCGGGAGGGACCTCTGGGGCCAACGTCCTGACTTTC
CASSYSAKAGGTSGANVLTF
>15|many|TRBD2|TRBV27|TRBJ2-1
TGTGCCAGCAGTTCAGCGGGGGCAGGGGAGTCTGAGCAGTTCTTC
CASSSAGAGESEQFF
>15|many|NA|TRBV7-9|TRBJ2-3
TGTGCCAGCAGCTCCCTGAAGGGACAAGCAGATACGCAGTATTTT
CASSSLKGQADTQYF
>11|many|NA|TRBV30|TRBJ1-2
TGTGCCTTCGACAGGTTCTATGGCTACACCTTC
CAFDRFYGYTF
>14|many|TRBD2|TRBV29-1|TRBJ2-1
TGCAGCGTTAAGACTAGCGGACTCTACAATGAGCAGTTCTTC
CSVKTSGLYNEQFF
>14|many|NA|TRBV27|TRBJ1-6
TGTGCCAGCAGTTGGGGGGGGCGAAATTCACCCCTCCACTTT
CASSWGGRNSPLHF